Shown below are 15 T cell receptor beta chains from a single sample sequenced in a study of blood T cell repertoires in COVID-19. The method was immunoSEQ multiplex PCR; TCRdb's version includes in-frame clones alone and lacks a portion of them. This table has over 200,000 clones, 83% appearing once. Material: peripheral blood. Every receptor here comes from a woman under 40 with COVID-19, enrolled during active disease.

The chain is built from TRBV24-1 and TRBJ2-3, with D unclear. Trimming removed 0 bases from V and 2 bases from J, with 14 bases in between. CDR3 length: 17 amino acids. The germline CDR1 and CDR2 sequences are KGHDR and SFDVKD. Here the CDR3 reads CATSDLGDKPTTDTQYF. The CDR3 coding sequence is TGTGCCACCAGTGATTTGGGTGACAAGCCAACCACAGATACGCAGTATTTT.

The chain couples TRBV28 to TRBJ1-1, with D possibly matching TRBD1 (5 bases). Trimming shortened V by 0 bases and J by 6 bases, and 8 bases separated the two germline ends. CDR1 MDHEN and CDR2 SYDVKM come from the germline V gene. This CDR3 is 13 amino acids long. The CDR3 region is CASSLWRQSEAFF. The CDR3 coding sequence is TGTGCCAGCAGTTTATGGCGACAGTCTGAAGCTTTCTTT.

This rearrangement joins TRBV5-5 to TRBJ2-2; the match to TRBD1 covers 7 bases. This CDR3 is 16 amino acids long. V lost 6 bases and J lost 5; bases outside the gene matches: 13. Germline lookup yields CDR1 SGHKS and CDR2 YYEKEE (reference sequence). CDR3 sequence reads: CASTSRTGERTGELFF. CDR3 in DNA: TGTGCCAGCACTTCCCGCACAGGGGAGCGGACCGGGGAGCTGTTTTTT.

V usage is TRBV21-1 and J usage is TRBJ2-1; TRBD1 reflects the table's D call only, with no check against the DNA. TRBV21-1 is a pseudogene. The CDR3 is 13 amino acids. The CDR3 loop reads CASSKRTGNEQFF. CDR3 DNA sequence: TGTGCCAGCAGCAAACGGACAGGCAATGAGCAGTTCTTC.

This chain links TRBV4-3 with TRBJ2-6, with TRBD2 identical over 13 bases. CDR1 and CDR2 (germline): LGHNA, YSLEER. The CDR3 extends over 18 amino acids. V lost 3 bases and J lost 0; bases outside the gene matches: 2. The CDR3 DNA is TGCGCCAGCAGCCAGGGGACTAGCGGGAACTCTGGGGCCAACGTCCTGACTTTC. Encoded protein: CASSQGTSGNSGANVLTF.

Turning to this clone: Other nucleotide sequences from this sample produce the same CDR3. The chain uses TRBV7-9 and TRBJ1-3, with TRBD1 identical over 7 bases. The CDR3 has 14 residues. V trimming: 6 bases; J trimming: 4 bases; junction bases outside the gene matches: 6. The germline V gene encodes CDR1 SEHNR and CDR2 FQNEAQ (reference sequence). In DNA form, the CDR3 reads TGTGCCAGCAGTTTACAGGGGTCCGGAAACACCATATATTTT. Encoded protein: CASSLQGSGNTIYF.

The genes are TRBV19 and TRBJ1-1; D not certain. The CDR3 extends over 13 amino acids. CDR1 is LNHDA and CDR2 is SQIVND in the germline V gene (reference sequence). V lost 7 bases to trimming and J lost 1 base, with 10 bases between them. The CDR3 here is CASKKQTNTEAFF. The CDR3 DNA follows: TGTGCCAGTAAGAAGCAAACGAACACTGAAGCTTTCTTT.

This clone was seen a few times. This sequence joins TRBV28 and TRBJ1-5, with a tentative D call TRBD1 (5 bases). CDR3 size: 13 residues. The germline V gene encodes CDR1 MDHEN and CDR2 SYDVKM. V was shortened by 1 base and J by 6 bases, with 7 bases between the two germline ends. CDR3: CASSLSRVQPQHF. As DNA, the CDR3 is TGTGCCAGCAGTTTATCCAGGGTTCAGCCCCAGCATTTT.

The chain combines TRBV28 with TRBJ1-3, with 9 bases identical to TRBD1. Germline trimming cut 8 bases from V and 0 bases from J; bases unmatched to any gene: 14. The CDR3 has 18 amino acids. Germline V gives CDR1 MDHEN, CDR2 SYDVKM. This chain's CDR3 is CASLSTRGTGLSGNTIYF. The CDR3 DNA follows: TGTGCCAGCCTTTCTACTAGGGGGACAGGGCTCTCTGGAAACACCATATATTTT.

This chain connects TRBV7-9 to TRBJ2-7; 8 bases align to TRBD2. The germline V gene encodes CDR1 SEHNR and CDR2 FQNEAQ (reference sequence). This CDR3 has 15 residues. J was trimmed by 0 bases and V by 1 base; bases with no gene match: 2. In DNA form, the CDR3 reads TGTGCCAGCAGCTTAGTGCGGGGGGCCTCCTACGAGCAGTACTTC. Translated: CASSLVRGASYEQYF.

The chain employs TRBV6-6 and TRBJ2-7, with D hard to call. The germline V gene encodes CDR1 MNHNY and CDR2 SVGAGI (reference sequence). Deletions cut 0 bases from V and 0 bases from J, with 6 bases between. CDR3 length: 14 residues. The CDR3, as DNA: TGTGCCAGCAGTTACTCCGCTAGCTCCTACGAGCAGTACTTC. Encoded protein: CASSYSASSYEQYF.

This clone was recorded only once. V gene TRBV6-2 or TRBV6-3 combines with J gene TRBJ1-1, with a weak D call TRBD1 (5 bases). This CDR3 is built from 14 residues. The V and J ends lost 3 bases and 5 bases respectively, with 13 bases between them. From germline, CDR1 is MNHEY and CDR2 SVGEGT. CDR3 DNA: TGTGCCAGCAGTTATACAGCTCAGGGAACTGAAGCTTTCTTT. Encoded protein: CASSYTAQGTEAFF.

This chain joins TRBV14 and TRBJ2-1; possibly TRBD1 for D (6 bases). The CDR3 is 16 residues long. The V end was cut by 4 bases, the J end by 4 bases, with 17 bases between. The germline CDR1 and CDR2 sequences are SGHDN and FVKESK. The CDR3 spells CASSPQGTGPYNEQFF. The CDR3 coding sequence is TGTGCCAGCAGCCCTCAGGGTACAGGGCCTTACAATGAGCAGTTCTTC.

The chain carries TRBV28 and TRBJ2-3; D call uncertain. With 5 bases removed from V and 0 bases from J, the gap between germline ends came to 18 bases. This CDR3 spans 17 amino acids. Germline V CDR1 and CDR2: MDHEN, SYDVKM. The CDR3 coding sequence is TGTGCCAGCAGTGATACAGATGGCTGGCTAAGCACAGATACGCAGTATTTT. Residues: CASSDTDGWLSTDTQYF.

A single count supports this clone. The J gene is TRBJ1-1, the V gene TRBV18; no definite D call. V lost 3 bases and J 8 bases, leaving 10 bases between the germline ends. Germline CDR1 KGHSH, CDR2 LQKENI. The CDR3 sequence is 12 residues long. The CDR3 spells CASSPRQTEAFF. The CDR3 DNA is TGTGCCAGCTCACCCAGGCAAACCGAAGCTTTCTTT.